A single sample gave rise to the 25 T cell receptor beta chains below, sequenced in a study of high-grade serous ovarian cancer treatment subgroups. TCRdb's copy holds only in-frame clones and misses some; the assay was immunoSEQ multiplex PCR. The sample consists of thousands of clones, around 74% of them appearing once. Tumor samples were taken before definitive surgery or chemotherapy. The sample consisted of tumor tissue. These receptors were obtained from a human donor with high-grade serous ovarian cancer.

This clone is hyperexpanded (1% or more) by share. This rearrangement joins TRBV2 to TRBJ2-7, with 8 positions matching TRBD1. The CDR3 spans 14 residues. V lost 6 bases, J lost 2 bases, and 6 bases stayed unmatched. Per germline, CDR1 SNHLY and CDR2 FYNNEI. CDR3 in amino acids: CASRRGQETYEQYF. CDR3 nucleotide sequence: TGTGCCAGCAGGAGGGGACAGGAAACCTACGAGCAGTACTTC.

The chain has TRBV7-3 and TRBJ2-3; 8 bases are a match to TRBD2. The CDR3 length is 16 residues. Germline values: CDR1 SGHTA, CDR2 FQGTGA. V lost 4 bases and J lost 0; bases outside the gene matches: 6. CDR3 sequence (DNA): TGTGCCAGCAGCTCCCCCGGCGGGAGGAGCACAGATACGCAGTATTTT. Translation: CASSSPGGRSTDTQYF.

The rearrangement joins TRBV28 to TRBJ2-5; tentative D call: TRBD1 (5 bases). The germline V and J ends were trimmed by 9 bases and 7 bases, with 9 bases remaining between them. Germline CDR1 and CDR2: MDHEN and SYDVKM. The CDR3 has 10 amino acids. The DNA for the CDR3 is TGTGCCAGTGCCAGGGCGACCCAGTACTTC. It specifies CASARATQYF. Combining the CDR3 with reference TRBV28 and TRBJ2-5 gives the whole variable domain DVKVTQSSRYLVKRTGEKVFLECVQDMDHENMFWYRQDPGLGLRLIYFSYDVKMKEKGDIPEGYSVSREKKERFSLILESASTNQTSMYLCASARATQYFGPGTRLLVL.

By its share, this clone is large. Here the CDR3 reads CASSDRGRGQPQHF. DNA for the CDR3: TGTGCCAGCAGCGACAGGGGGCGCGGACAGCCCCAGCATTTT. V is TRBV2 and J is TRBJ1-5; TRBD1 matches at 10 bases. Unmatched junction bases numbered 6, after V lost 6 bases and J lost 7 bases. The CDR3 runs 14 residues. The germline CDR1 and CDR2 sequences are SNHLY and FYNNEI.

This clone was seen only a few times. J is TRBJ2-1 and V is TRBV2; 11 positions match TRBD2. Germline V lookup: CDR1 SNHLY, CDR2 FYNNEI. The V gene end was trimmed by 6 bases and the J gene end by 8 bases; junction bases not matched to a gene: 0. This CDR3 spans 12 amino acids. CDR3 sequence: CASRLAGDEQFF. For the CDR3, the DNA is TGTGCCAGCAGACTAGCGGGAGATGAGCAGTTCTTC.

J is TRBJ2-1 and V is TRBV7-3; the match to TRBD2 covers 7 bases. The germline V gene encodes CDR1 SGHTA and CDR2 FQGTGA. The CDR3 runs to 15 residues. The V segment lost 0 bases and the J segment 1 base; nucleotides outside the gene matches: 0. The CDR3 region is CASSLTLASYNEQFF. The CDR3 DNA reads TGTGCCAGCAGCTTAACACTAGCGTCCTACAATGAGCAGTTCTTC.

In this sample, this clone turned up a few times. The chain has TRBV30 and TRBJ1-5; D not certain. Deletions cut 1 base from V and 3 bases from J, with 7 bases between. CDR1 is GTSNPN, CDR2 SVGIG, per germline (reference sequence). The length of the CDR3 is 13 residues. In DNA form, the CDR3 reads TGTGCCTGGAGTGAAGGGAACAATCAGCCCCAGCATTTT. Residues: CAWSEGNNQPQHF.

The chain links TRBV7-9 to TRBJ2-3; D is undetermined. The germline V gene has CDR1 SEHNR and CDR2 FQNEAQ (reference sequence). V lost 5 bases and J lost 0, with 18 bases in between. The CDR3 sequence is 17 residues long. The DNA for the CDR3 is TGTGCCAGCAGCGGCGCACTCCCTTTCACTAGCACAGATACGCAGTATTTT. Residues: CASSGALPFTSTDTQYF.

V is TRBV19 and J is TRBJ1-2; 8 bases match TRBD1. The CDR3 consists of 15 residues. The germline gives CDR1 LNHDA, CDR2 SQIVND (reference sequence). Trimming removed 4 bases from V and 4 bases from J; junction bases left unmatched: 8. The CDR3 DNA sequence: TGTGCCAGTAGTAGTATTACCGGGACAGGCTATGGCTACACCTTC. Amino acids: CASSSITGTGYGYTF.

The chain is built from TRBV29-1 and TRBJ2-5, with TRBD2 as a possible D gene (7 bases). The tail of the sequence fits TRBJ2-7 better, so the J call may be wrong. The germline CDR1 and CDR2 sequences are SQVTM and ANQGSEA. This CDR3 region has 15 residues. The chain's CDR3 is CSVEWGGHSPYEQYF. The CDR3, as DNA: TGCAGCGTTGAATGGGGGGGCCATAGTCCCTACGAGCAGTACTTC.

The V gene is TRBV11-2, the J gene TRBJ2-7, with 13 positions matching TRBD2. This CDR3 is 14 amino acids long. Unmatched junction bases numbered 1, after V lost 5 bases and J lost 3 bases. CDR1 is SGHAT, CDR2 FQNNGV, per germline. The CDR3 DNA reads TGTGCCAGCAGCCGACTAGCGGGAGGCTACGAGCAGTACTTC. Its translation is CASSRLAGGYEQYF. Variable domain in full (rest from reference TRBV11-2 and TRBJ2-7): EAGVAQSPRYKIIEKRQSVAFWCNPISGHATLYWYQQILGQGPKLLIQFQNNGVVDDSQLPKDRFSAERLKGVDSTLKIQPAKLEDSAVYLCASSRLAGGYEQYFGPGTRLTVT.

This chain links TRBV28 with TRBJ2-3; D unresolved. CDR1 is MDHEN, CDR2 SYDVKM, per germline. Between the trimmed V and J ends, which lost 7 bases and 2 bases, there was a span of 13 bases. The length of the CDR3 is 14 residues. The CDR3 loop is CASNWGWDTDTQYF. In DNA, the CDR3 is TGTGCCAGCAACTGGGGTTGGGACACAGATACGCAGTATTTT.

The chain joins TRBV27 to TRBJ2-1; TRBD2 might be the D (5 bases). Germline values: CDR1 MNHEY, CDR2 SMNVEV (reference sequence). This CDR3 comprises 13 residues. V was trimmed by 9 bases and J by 8 bases, leaving 17 bases between them. The CDR3 coding sequence is TGTGCCAGTCCTTCCCCCGGGGTTGATGAGCAGTTCTTC. It specifies CASPSPGVDEQFF.

The chain has TRBV19 and TRBJ2-7; D assignment may be TRBD1 or TRBD2 (6 bases each). The CDR3 totals 15 residues. Germline V gene sequence: CDR1 LNHDA, CDR2 SQIVND (reference sequence). Trimming stripped 8 bases from V and 4 bases from J, with 21 bases between. As DNA, the CDR3 is TGTGCCAGTTCAATCCTCGGGGGCCCCACTTACGAGCAGTACTTC. As protein: CASSILGGPTYEQYF.

This clone appeared once. The chain combines TRBV6-5 with TRBJ2-4; D is undetermined. The CDR3 is 15 amino acids. From germline, CDR1 is MNHEY and CDR2 SVGAGI. Trimming pared 0 bases from V and 0 bases from J, leaving 6 bases between. DNA for the CDR3: TGTGCCAGCAGTTACTCGGGCCTAGCCAAAAACATTCAGTACTTC. Amino acids: CASSYSGLAKNIQYF.

This chain connects TRBV5-6 to TRBJ1-6; TRBD1 is a possible D gene (6 bases). Trimming shortened V by 0 bases and J by 7 bases, and 17 bases separated the two germline ends. Germline CDR1 and CDR2: SGHDT and YYEEEE. CDR3 length: 17 amino acids. CDR3 DNA sequence: TGTGCCAGCAGCTTGGCCGGCGTGACAGGAGTAAATTCACCCCTCCACTTT. It encodes CASSLAGVTGVNSPLHF.

The V call is TRBV5-1, the J call TRBJ2-5; D call uncertain. The CDR3 sequence is 13 residues long. Germline V gives CDR1 SGHRS, CDR2 YFSETQ. The V end lost 3 bases, the J end lost 3 bases, and 9 bases lay between the germline ends. CDR3 in DNA: TGCGCCAGCAGCTATATCCTCGAAGAGACCCAGTACTTC. Encoded protein: CASSYILEETQYF.

This chain joins TRBV7-3 and TRBJ2-3, with TRBD2 matching over 9 bases. CDR3 length equals 16 residues. Trimming removed 1 base from V and 2 bases from J; junction bases left unmatched: 4. Germline V gene data show CDR1 as SGHTA and CDR2 as FQGTGA. CDR3 loop: CASSLRAGGPTDTQYF. The CDR3 DNA reads as TGTGCCAGCAGCTTAAGGGCGGGAGGGCCCACAGATACGCAGTATTTT.

This rearrangement joins TRBV19 to TRBJ1-5, with D possibly TRBD1 on 5 matching bases. The length of the CDR3 is 15 residues. V was cut by 3 bases and J by 7 bases, with 16 bases left in between. CDR1 is LNHDA and CDR2 is SQIVND in the germline V gene (reference sequence). CDR3 coding DNA: TGTGCCAGTAGTATGGGGCAGGGAAGGTACCAGCCCCAGCATTTT. It yields the protein CASSMGQGRYQPQHF.

The chain is built from TRBV5-4 and TRBJ2-5; no firm D call. The germline V and J ends were trimmed by 7 bases and 2 bases, with 9 bases remaining between them. CDR3 length: 12 residues. Germline values: CDR1 SGHNT, CDR2 YYREEE (reference sequence). The CDR3 DNA reads as TGTGCCAGCTCCACGGAGCAAGAGACCCAGTACTTC. Protein sequence: CASSTEQETQYF.

The gene calls are TRBV29-1 and TRBJ1-2, with 7 positions matching TRBD1. Trimming removed 6 bases from V and 6 bases from J; junction bases left unmatched: 7. Germline assignment: CDR1 SQVTM and CDR2 ANQGSEA. The CDR3 is made up of 12 amino acids. This chain's CDR3 is CSVTGLADGYTF. In nucleotides, the CDR3 is TGCAGCGTGACAGGGCTAGCTGATGGCTACACCTTC.

The rearrangement links TRBV28 to TRBJ2-5; D may match TRBD1 or TRBD2 (5 bases each). This CDR3 is built from 15 residues. Germline CDR1 is MDHEN and CDR2 is SYDVKM. The V end was cut by 8 bases, the J end by 5 bases, with 21 bases between. The DNA for the CDR3 is TGTGCCAGCGCCTCTGATGGGACGGGTCGGGAGACCCAGTACTTC. This codes for CASASDGTGRETQYF. The full variable domain, in which reference TRBV28 and TRBJ2-5 provide the parts outside the CDR3, is DVKVTQSSRYLVKRTGEKVFLECVQDMDHENMFWYRQDPGLGLRLIYFSYDVKMKEKGDIPEGYSVSREKKERFSLILESASTNQTSMYLCASASDGTGRETQYFGPGTRLLVL.

The chain uses TRBV7-3 and TRBJ2-1; 9 nucleotides agree with TRBD2. The CDR3 is made up of 11 amino acids. CDR1 and CDR2 (germline): SGHTA, FQGTGA. J gave up 15 bases and V 2 bases, and 2 bases lay outside the gene matches. CDR3 DNA: TGTGCCAGCAGCTTAGGGACTAGCCTGTTCTTC. This translates into CASSLGTSLFF.

This clone was counted a few times. The chain combines TRBV6-5 with TRBJ2-7, with a possible D match to TRBD1 (5 bases). V lost 2 bases, J lost 0 bases, and 8 bases lay in between. Germline CDR1 MNHEY, CDR2 SVGAGI. The CDR3 spans 14 residues. The CDR3 DNA reads as TGTGCCAGCAGTTACGGGGCAAACTCCTACGAGCAGTACTTC. Its protein product is CASSYGANSYEQYF.

J is TRBJ2-7 and V is TRBV7-2, with TRBD2 matching 7 bases. The CDR3 totals 15 residues. J lost 7 bases, V lost 5 bases, and 14 bases had no gene match. The germline V gene has CDR1 SGHTA and CDR2 FQGNSA. The CDR3 protein is CASSPRTSVLVEQYF. The CDR3 region has the DNA TGTGCCAGCAGCCCGAGAACTAGCGTCCTGGTTGAGCAGTACTTC.